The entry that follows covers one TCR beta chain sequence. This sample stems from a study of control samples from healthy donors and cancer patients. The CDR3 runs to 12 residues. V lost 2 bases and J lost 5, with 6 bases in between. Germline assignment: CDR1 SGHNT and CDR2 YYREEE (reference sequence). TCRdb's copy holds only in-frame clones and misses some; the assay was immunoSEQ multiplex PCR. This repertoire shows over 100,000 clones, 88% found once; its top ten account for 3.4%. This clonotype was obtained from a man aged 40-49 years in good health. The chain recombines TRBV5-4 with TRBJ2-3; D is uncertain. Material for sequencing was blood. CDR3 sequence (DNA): TGTGCCAGCAGCTTACAAGGAGATACGCAGTATTTT. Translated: CASSLQGDTQYF.